This record concerns one TCR beta chain sequence. Samples underwent the assay at deep level. TCRdb keeps only in-frame clones here, not all; method: immunoSEQ multiplex PCR. The sample includes roughly 1.5 million clones, nearly 99% of them seen just once. The CDR3 contains 11 residues. The V end was cut by 4 bases, the J end by 5 bases, with 6 bases between. CDR1 and CDR2 from the germline V gene are MNHEY and SMNVEV (reference sequence). This sample is drawn from a study of shared clonotypes between healthy human individuals. Donors comprised healthy HIV-negative adults lacking recent acute infections or vaccinations.

The chain combines TRBV27 with TRBJ2-7; D gene ambiguous. The receptor was derived from a man aged 30 to 45 in good health. The sample comprised naive CD4+ T cells sorted from blood. The subset is: CD45RA+ positively selected. The chain's CDR3 is CASSSLDEQYF. Written as DNA, the CDR3 is TGTGCCAGCAGTTCCCTAGACGAGCAGTACTTC.